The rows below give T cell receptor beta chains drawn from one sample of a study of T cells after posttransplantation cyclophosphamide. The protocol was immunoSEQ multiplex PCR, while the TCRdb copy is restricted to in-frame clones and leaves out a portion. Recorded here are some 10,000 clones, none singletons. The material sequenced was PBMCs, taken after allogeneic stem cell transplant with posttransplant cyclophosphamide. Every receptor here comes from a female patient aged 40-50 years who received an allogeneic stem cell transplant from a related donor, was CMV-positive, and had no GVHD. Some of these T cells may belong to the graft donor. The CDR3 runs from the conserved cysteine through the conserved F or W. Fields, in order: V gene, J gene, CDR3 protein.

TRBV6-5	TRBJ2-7	CASSYSGGVLGEQYF
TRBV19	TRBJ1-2	CASSIEKGNHYGYTF
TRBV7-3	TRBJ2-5	CASSLSGMETQYF
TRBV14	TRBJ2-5	CASSQDKAGAFLQETQYF
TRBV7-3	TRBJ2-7	CASSPTSGASYEQYF
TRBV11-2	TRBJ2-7	CASSLDSVTYEQYF
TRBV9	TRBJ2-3	CASSVGGRAGGPLAPDTQYF
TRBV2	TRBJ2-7	CASREGGAEQYF
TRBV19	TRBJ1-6	CASSVETGRSSPLHF
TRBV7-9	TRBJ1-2	CASSFWTGGRYGYTF
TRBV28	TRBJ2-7	CASSQGGGSYEQYF
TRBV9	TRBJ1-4	CASSPGVVNEKLFF
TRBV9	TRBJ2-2	CASSLGTSGESRSGELFF
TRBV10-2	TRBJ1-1	CASSDPGLMNTEAFF
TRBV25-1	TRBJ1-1	CASSEVGFSTEAFF
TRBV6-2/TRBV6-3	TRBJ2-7	CASKAGDYEQYF
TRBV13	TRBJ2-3	CASSLGSGVGYTQYF
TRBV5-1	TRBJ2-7	CASSTGLTWFHEQYF
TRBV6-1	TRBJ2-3	CASKGLNTDTQYF
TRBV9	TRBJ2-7	CASFFGQGTAYEQYF
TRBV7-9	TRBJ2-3	CASSSVGGTDTQYF
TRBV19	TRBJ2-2	CASGGRGGTGELFF
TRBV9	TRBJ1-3	CASSPKTGPSGNTIYF
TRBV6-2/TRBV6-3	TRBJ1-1	CASRAGQGVAEAFF
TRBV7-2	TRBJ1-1	CASSLASRGTTEAFF
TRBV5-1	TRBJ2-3	CASSSGLAGGHADTQYF
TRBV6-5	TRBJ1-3	CASSYSGGQAGNTIYF
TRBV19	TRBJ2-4	CASNPEQGTMGIQYF
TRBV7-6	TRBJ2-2	CASSLSGENTGELFF
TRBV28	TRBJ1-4	CASGLDRFKKLFF
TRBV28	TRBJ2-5	CASSFTGSETQYF